This T cell receptor beta chain was captured by sequencing in a study of regulatory T cells in long-lasting Graves disease (dated by TCRdb to the early 2020s). As for the study more broadly: Newly diagnosed Graves' disease patients had taken antithyroid drugs for less than 3 months. Peripheral blood TCR sequencing and RNA sequencing compared persistent Graves' disease patients with newly diagnosed Graves' disease patients. The study took place in China and was registered as a clinical trial. TCR sequencing covered some 13 persistent and around 20 newly diagnosed Graves' disease patients, about 35 samples in total. Results the study describes overall, beyond this receptor: TRBV28, TRBJ1-2 and TRBJ2-5 were preferentially used in persistent disease, while TRBV20-1 and TRBJ2-1 were favored in newly diagnosed disease. Persistent patients shared more public clonotypes among themselves (around 3,000) than newly diagnosed patients did (approximately 870). Peripheral blood alone was examined, since thyroid tissue, which constituted the primary lesion, could not be accessed. The authors acknowledged the small sample size as a limitation that may reduce accuracy. Lower TCR Shannon entropy and fewer highly expanded clones were observed in persistent Graves' disease patients than in newly diagnosed patients, which suggested clonal expansion. Sequencing and analysis were restricted to the TCR beta chain.

The library relied on multiplex PCR. The sequencing machine was an Illumina HiSeq 4000. To build TCR beta libraries, CDR3 regions were amplified by Arm-PCR using iRepertoire HTBI primers. PCR products were gel purified before sequencing. As for the original processing: A total of some 65 TRBV and more than twelve TRBJ segments were identified across samples and were used for gene usage analysis of CDR3 amino acid clonotypes. Filtered high-quality paired reads were merged into contigs using COPE and FqMerger. BLAST was used to align contigs to IMGT TRBV, TRBD and TRBJ reference genes, and CDR3 was defined according to IMGT. Any clonotype with a frequency above 0.1% was counted as a highly expanded clone. Shannon entropy served as the measure of repertoire diversity, while the Gini coefficient captured V-J evenness. A clonotype found in more than one individual was treated as public. The public sequencing data were trimmed at Q25 with fastp and processed into clonotypes with MiXCR by TCRdb, which kept only in-frame beta chains. Every entry covers one CDR3 protein and lists the most common genes and DNA from its rows. The authors' filters were not applied to this entry. This sample comprises 530,000 or so distinct CDR3 sequences, about 16% of them detected only once. Of the sample, 9.5% to 15% is held by the ten largest clones.

With regard to this clonotype: The specificity of this receptor is unknown. Base quality data are lacking; no much larger clone is found one base away.

The time point label of this sample denotes: newly diagnosed GD, antithyroid drugs for less than 3 months. For both TCR sequencing and RNA sequencing, RNA was extracted from PBMCs using TRIzol. Graves' disease was diagnosed according to American Thyroid Association guidelines. Recruitment of patients was carried out at an endocrinology department in Xi'an, China. Each patient gave roughly 8.4 milliliters of peripheral blood, collected in an EDTA anticoagulant tube. Ficoll Paque Plus density gradient separation was used to isolate PBMCs, and no further T cell sorting was performed. An Agilent 2100 Bioanalyzer and agarose gel were used to check RNA quality, while a NanoDrop 2000 measured RNA concentration. The germline V gene (reference sequence) provides CDR1 DFQATT and CDR2 SNEGSKA. CDR3 length: 15 amino acids, cysteine to phenylalanine. CDR3 DNA is the only sequence kept; it has 45 bases, read in frame from the first base.

The same specimen was also included in a second study, on T cells in Graves' hyperthyroidism and ophthalmopathy. As the second publication notes: Stable Graves' hyperthyroidism was defined as the absence of progression to ophthalmopathy over 18 months of follow-up. Hyperthyroidism patients were aged 18 to 65 years and newly diagnosed, with disease duration of less than 2 months. Any patient with an uncontrolled infection, another autoimmune disease, pregnancy or lactation was excluded. Diagnoses relied on clinical symptoms, serum thyroxine and TRAb, thyroid ultrasound and orbital computed tomography. A first-round RT-PCR of the TCR CDR3 used the HTBI primer set with the Qiagen OneStep RT-PCR kit. Most expanded thyroid clonotypes (frequency above 0.001) were also found in blood, which suggests that blood repertoires may mirror thyroid immune responses. Ophthalmopathy was separated from stable hyperthyroidism by a 13 V-J signature model, with about 86% sensitivity and approximately 84% specificity obtained in cross-validation and 80%/75% obtained in testing. In validation, the model predicted progression to ophthalmopathy with just under 71% sensitivity and approximately 72% specificity, a median of approximately 6.5 months before onset. To identify distinguishing TCR V-J signatures, a discovery cohort of roughly 100 patients was used, comprising 40 to 45 with Graves' ophthalmopathy and 55 to 65 with stable Graves' hyperthyroidism. Prospective prediction of ophthalmopathy was tested in an independent validation cohort of fewer than 20 hyperthyroidism patients and some 17 patients who later progressed to ophthalmopathy. For training and testing, the roughly 100 patients in the discovery cohort were randomly divided in a 7:3 ratio. In roughly six Graves' hyperthyroidism patients, the study also compared T-cell repertoires from thyroid tissue with T-cell repertoires from blood. Once sampling was done, hyperthyroidism patients were given methimazole at a starting dose of 30 mg daily, whereas ophthalmopathy patients were given high-dose intravenous methylprednisolone. The libraries were constructed in a second round of multiplex PCR and then size-selected and purified. The libraries were sequenced on an Illumina HiSeq2000 using paired-end 100 bp reads. Raw data were processed with SOAPnuke, discarding reads with adapters, uncalled bases, mean Phred below 15, or no exact constant-primer or identifier match. High-quality paired reads were merged using COPE v1.2.5, and each unique nucleotide sequence was defined as a clonotype. MiTCR v1.1 was used to align clonotypes to the IMGT TRBV, TRBD and TRBJ reference segments. Analysis was restricted to V-J combinations with a frequency above 0.0001, which covered about 99% of repertoires. The TCS score was defined as the ratio of F50 (clonal expansion) to E x V (chaos), calculated using BLOSUM62-based TCRdist between CDR3 peptides within each V-J. Welch's t-statistics and random forest reduced 514 V-J features to under 15, which were used in a naive Bayes classifier (R e1071). Sample size was not statistically predetermined, and blinding of investigators to group allocation was not performed. The paper describes TCR Vbeta CDR3 sequencing of roughly 130 peripheral blood samples, made up of 43 ophthalmopathy patients, some 76 hyperthyroidism patients and about 17 progressor patients.

The chain links TRBV20-1 with TRBJ2-3; the D gene cannot be named for sure. The sequencing here drew on peripheral blood mononuclear cells (PBMCs), taken at new diagnosis, from a patient treated with antithyroid drugs. This clonotype was obtained from a man younger than 30 with Graves disease. Donor details come from another sample of the same person, matched by shared clones. The DNA sequence follows: TGCAGGGCCGAAAAAGGTCGGCGCGACACAGATACGCAGTATTTT. This sequence encodes CRAEKGRRDTDTQYF.